Included here is one T cell receptor beta chain sequence, with context. This sample stems from a study of blood T cell repertoires in COVID-19. As for the study in general: Collection of acute and convalescent COVID-19 samples took place in the United States, Italy and Spain. T cells, B-cell-depleted T cells, or PBMCs supplied cDNA or gDNA.

The assay was immunoSEQ multiplex PCR, and TCRdb's table has in-frame clones only and misses some. Among about 420,000 clones listed, about 87% were seen once. The length of the CDR3 is 14 residues. Germline V gene lookup returns CDR1 SEHNR and CDR2 FQNEAQ (reference sequence). Trimming took off 2 bases at V and 4 bases at J, with 10 bases between the two ends. The sequenced sample was peripheral blood. The chain links TRBV7-9 to TRBJ2-3; possibly TRBD2 for D (5 bases). The sequence was collected from a young man with COVID-19, enrolled during active disease. CDR3 sequence: CASSLLSGSDTQYF. CDR3 nucleotides: TGTGCCAGCAGCTTACTAAGCGGTTCAGATACGCAGTATTTT.